In its sample, the clone carrying this TCR beta chain was seen many times. Its antigen is unknown. This sample stems from a study of T cells after yellow fever vaccination. Study-level background: The authors prepared low-cell-number fractions using SMART-Seq v4 Ultra Low Input.

The germline CDR1 and CDR2 sequences are SGHRS and YFSETQ. The CDR3 has 15 residues. The V segment lost 5 bases and the J segment 1 base; nucleotides outside the gene matches: 4. Study-level findings and limits: In FACS-sorted repertoires, abundant clonotypes from the bulk population could appear as contaminants. Reappearance after the booster was seen for most primary-vaccination clones, at 95% to 96% CD4 and 80% to 90% CD8.

Template-switching 5'RACE yielded the TCR cDNA; a universal primer site and UMIs were added in the process. A single record per CDR3 protein comes from TCRdb applying MiXCR to the 5' RACE reads. This table has a few hundred thousand distinct CDR3 sequences, around 5.3% appearing once. The clonotype originates from a man aged 18 to 29 who received the YFV17D yellow fever vaccine. The chain combines TRBV5-1 with TRBJ2-2, with 8 bases that match TRBD2. The sequencing here drew on CD4+ T cells sorted from PBMCs, taken on the day of the yellow fever booster vaccination. The CDR3, as DNA: TGCGCCAGCAGTTTTAGCGGGGAGAACACCGGGGAGCTGTTTTTT. It specifies CASSFSGENTGELFF.